This T cell receptor (beta chain) was observed in a study of naive and memory T cell subsets. Both TRBC1 and TRBC2 were covered by a beta constant-region primer of two equimolar oligonucleotides. Ligated cDNA was amplified by four rounds of PCR with nested alpha and beta constant-region primers and SP2. TCRdb itself ran the UMI-ligation and nested PCR reads through MiXCR, one entry per CDR3 protein. The table lists roughly 97,000 distinct CDR3 sequences, roughly 15% of them singletons. This clonotype came up many times. Its antigen is not identified. Findings and limits, study-wide: Naive repertoires, especially CD8, held a few larger clonotypes, possibly memory cells re-expressing CD45RA.

V lost 2 bases, J lost 0 bases, and 8 bases lay in between. The CDR3 runs 13 residues. The germline V gene has CDR1 DFQATT and CDR2 SNEGSKA (reference sequence). The specimen sequenced was naive CD8+ T cells from blood. This chain links TRBV20-1 with TRBJ2-7; D possibly corresponds to TRBD2 (6 bases). The receptor comes from a human donor in good health. CDR3 protein: CSARQGGSYEQYF. CDR3 in DNA: TGCAGTGCTAGACAGGGAGGCTCCTACGAGCAGTACTTC.